This record covers a single T cell receptor beta chain. Looked up from germline, CDR1 is SGHAT and CDR2 is FQNNGV. V dropped 6 bases and J dropped 5 bases, with 7 bases sitting between them. CDR3 length: 11 residues. The data were taken from a study of blood T cell repertoires in COVID-19. In the authors' methods: Amplified reference gene primers provided the basis for estimating nucleated cell counts. The repertoire was sequenced with immunoSEQ multiplex PCR; TCRdb's copy has only in-frame clones and lacks some. D and trimming come from the DNA, and the V and J calls and clone size come from that table. Here the sample spans 100,000 to 150,000 clones, roughly four fifths being singletons.

Input material: peripheral blood. This TCR was sampled from a woman between 45 and 60 years old with acute or convalescent COVID-19. The J gene is TRBJ1-1, the V gene TRBV11-2; D remains ambiguous. The DNA for the CDR3 is TGTGCCAGCAGGTCAGGTACTGAAGCTTTCTTT. Residues: CASRSGTEAFF. Variable domain in full (rest from reference TRBV11-2 and TRBJ1-1): EAGVAQSPRYKIIEKRQSVAFWCNPISGHATLYWYQQILGQGPKLLIQFQNNGVVDDSQLPKDRFSAERLKGVDSTLKIQPAKLEDSAVYLCASRSGTEAFFGQGTRLTVV.